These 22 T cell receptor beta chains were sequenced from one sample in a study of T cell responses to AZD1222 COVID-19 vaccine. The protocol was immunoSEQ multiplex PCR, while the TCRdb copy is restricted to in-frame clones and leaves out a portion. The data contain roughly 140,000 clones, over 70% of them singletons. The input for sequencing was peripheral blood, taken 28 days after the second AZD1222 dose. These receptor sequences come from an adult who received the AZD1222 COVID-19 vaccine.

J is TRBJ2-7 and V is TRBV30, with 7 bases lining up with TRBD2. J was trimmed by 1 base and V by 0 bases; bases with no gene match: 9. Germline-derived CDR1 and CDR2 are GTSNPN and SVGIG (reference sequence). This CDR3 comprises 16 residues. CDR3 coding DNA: TGTGCCTGGAGTGTACAAGCAGCAGCGGGGTCCTACGAGCAGTACTTC. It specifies CAWSVQAAAGSYEQYF.

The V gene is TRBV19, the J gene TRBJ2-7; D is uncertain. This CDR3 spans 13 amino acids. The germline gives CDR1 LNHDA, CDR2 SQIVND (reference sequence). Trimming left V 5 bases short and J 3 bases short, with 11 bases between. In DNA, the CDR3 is TGTGCCAGTAGTGCTCCCGGTCTCTACGAGCAGTACTTC. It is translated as CASSAPGLYEQYF.

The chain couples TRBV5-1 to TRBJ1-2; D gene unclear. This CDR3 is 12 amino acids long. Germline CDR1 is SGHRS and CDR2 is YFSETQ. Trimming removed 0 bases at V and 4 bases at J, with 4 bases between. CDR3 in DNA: TGCGCCAGCAGCTTGGATACCTATGGCTACACCTTC. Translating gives CASSLDTYGYTF.

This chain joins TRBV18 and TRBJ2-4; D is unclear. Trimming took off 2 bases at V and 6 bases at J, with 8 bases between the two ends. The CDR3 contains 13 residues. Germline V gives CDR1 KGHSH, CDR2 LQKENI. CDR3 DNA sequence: TGTGCCAGCTCACCAACCTTCACAAACATTCAGTACTTC. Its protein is CASSPTFTNIQYF. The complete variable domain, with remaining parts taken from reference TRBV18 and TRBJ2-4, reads NAGVMQNPRHLVRRRGQEARLRCSPMKGHSHVYWYRQLPEEGLKFMVYLQKENIIDESGMPKERFSAEFPKEGPSILRIQQVVRGDSAAYFCASSPTFTNIQYFGAGTRLSVL.

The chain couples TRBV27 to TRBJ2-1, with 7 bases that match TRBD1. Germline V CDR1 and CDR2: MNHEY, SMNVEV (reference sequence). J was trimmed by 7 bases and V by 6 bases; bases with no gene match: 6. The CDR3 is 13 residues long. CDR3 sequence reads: CASSPNRGNEQFF. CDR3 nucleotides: TGTGCCAGCAGCCCCAACAGGGGAAATGAGCAGTTCTTC.

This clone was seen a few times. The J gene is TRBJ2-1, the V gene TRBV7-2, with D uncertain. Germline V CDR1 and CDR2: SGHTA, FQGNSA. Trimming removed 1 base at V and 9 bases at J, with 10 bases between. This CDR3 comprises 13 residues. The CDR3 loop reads CASSLVLVSEQFF. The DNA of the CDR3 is TGTGCCAGCAGCTTAGTTCTAGTCAGTGAGCAGTTCTTC.

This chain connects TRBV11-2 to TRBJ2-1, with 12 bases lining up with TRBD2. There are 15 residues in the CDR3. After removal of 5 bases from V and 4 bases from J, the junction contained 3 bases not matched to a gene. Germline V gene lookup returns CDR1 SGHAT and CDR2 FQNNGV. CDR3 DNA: TGTGCCAGCAGCACACTAGCGGGAGGTTACAATGAGCAGTTCTTC. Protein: CASSTLAGGYNEQFF.

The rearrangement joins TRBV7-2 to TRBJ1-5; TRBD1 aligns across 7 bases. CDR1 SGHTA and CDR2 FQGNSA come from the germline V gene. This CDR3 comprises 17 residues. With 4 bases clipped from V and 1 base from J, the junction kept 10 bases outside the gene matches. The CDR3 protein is CASSYRDSLMSNQPQHF. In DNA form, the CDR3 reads TGTGCCAGCAGCTACCGGGACAGCCTAATGAGCAATCAGCCCCAGCATTTT.

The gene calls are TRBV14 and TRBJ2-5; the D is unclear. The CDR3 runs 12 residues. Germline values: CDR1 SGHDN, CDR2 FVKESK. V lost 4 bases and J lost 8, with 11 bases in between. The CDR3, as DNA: TGTGCCAGCAGCCCGCAACACCATACCCAGTACTTC. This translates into CASSPQHHTQYF. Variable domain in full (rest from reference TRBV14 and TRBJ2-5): EAGVTQFPSHSVIEKGQTVTLRCDPISGHDNLYWYRRVMGKEIKFLLHFVKESKQDESGMPNNRFLAERTGGTYSTLKVQPAELEDSGVYFCASSPQHHTQYFGPGTRLLVL.

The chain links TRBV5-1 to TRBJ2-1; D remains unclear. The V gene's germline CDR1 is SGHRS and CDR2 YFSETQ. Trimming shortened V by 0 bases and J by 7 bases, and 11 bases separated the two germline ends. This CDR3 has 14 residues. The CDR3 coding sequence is TGCGCCAGCAGCTTGGACACCGGCACAAATGAGCAGTTCTTC. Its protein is CASSLDTGTNEQFF.

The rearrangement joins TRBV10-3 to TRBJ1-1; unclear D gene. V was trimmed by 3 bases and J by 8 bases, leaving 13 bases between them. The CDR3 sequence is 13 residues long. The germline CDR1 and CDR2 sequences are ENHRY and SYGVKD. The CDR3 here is CAISDHGISEAFF. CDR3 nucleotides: TGTGCCATCAGTGACCACGGGATATCGGAAGCTTTCTTT.

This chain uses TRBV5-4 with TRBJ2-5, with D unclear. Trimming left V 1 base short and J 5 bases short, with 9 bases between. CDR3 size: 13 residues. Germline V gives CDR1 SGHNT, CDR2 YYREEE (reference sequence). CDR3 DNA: TGTGCCAGCAGCTTGATATTCGGGGAGACCCAGTACTTC. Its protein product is CASSLIFGETQYF. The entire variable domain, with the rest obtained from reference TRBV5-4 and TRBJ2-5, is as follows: ETGVTQSPTHLIKTRGQQVTLRCSSQSGHNTVSWYQQALGQGPQFIFQYYREEENGRGNFPPRFSGLQFPNYSSELNVNALELDDSALYLCASSLIFGETQYFGPGTRLLVL.

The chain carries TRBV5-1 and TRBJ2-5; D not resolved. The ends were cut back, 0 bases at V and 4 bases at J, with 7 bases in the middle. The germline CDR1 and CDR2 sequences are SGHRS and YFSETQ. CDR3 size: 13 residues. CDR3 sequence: CASSLGSVETQYF. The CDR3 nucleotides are TGCGCCAGCAGCTTGGGGTCAGTAGAGACCCAGTACTTC.

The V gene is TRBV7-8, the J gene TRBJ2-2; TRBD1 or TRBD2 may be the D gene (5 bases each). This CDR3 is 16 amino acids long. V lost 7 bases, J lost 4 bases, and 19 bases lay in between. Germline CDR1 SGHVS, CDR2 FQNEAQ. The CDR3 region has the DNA TGTGCCAGCACCCTTAGGTCGGGGCAGCTCACCGGGGAGCTGTTTTTT. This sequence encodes CASTLRSGQLTGELFF. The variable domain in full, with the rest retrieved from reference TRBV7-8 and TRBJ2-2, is GAGVSQSPRYKVAKRGQDVALRCDPISGHVSLFWYQQALGQGPEFLTYFQNEAQLDKSGLPSDRFFAERPEGSVSTLKIQRTQQEDSAVYLCASTLRSGQLTGELFFGEGSRLTVL.

In DNA form, the CDR3 reads TGTGCCAGCAGTTACGAGGGGGCGAATTCACCCCTCCACTTT. Its translation: CASSYEGANSPLHF. The chain couples TRBV6-5 to TRBJ1-6, with 7 bases that match TRBD1. Germline-derived CDR1 and CDR2 are MNHEY and SVGAGI. The CDR3 spans 14 residues. V shed 2 bases, J shed 7 bases, and the junction held 2 bases outside the gene matches.

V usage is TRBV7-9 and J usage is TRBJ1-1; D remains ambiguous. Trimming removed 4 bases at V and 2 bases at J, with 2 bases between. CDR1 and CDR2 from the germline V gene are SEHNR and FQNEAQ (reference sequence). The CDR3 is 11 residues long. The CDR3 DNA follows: TGTGCCAGCAGCTCTAACACTGAAGCTTTCTTT. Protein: CASSSNTEAFF.

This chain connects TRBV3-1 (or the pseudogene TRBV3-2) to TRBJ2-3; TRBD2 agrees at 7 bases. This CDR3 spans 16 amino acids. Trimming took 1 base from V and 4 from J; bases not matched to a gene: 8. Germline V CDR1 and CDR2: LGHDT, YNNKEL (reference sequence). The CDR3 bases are TGTGCCAGCAGCCAAGGCAGAGGCGGGAGCGCAGATACGCAGTATTTT. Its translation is CASSQGRGGSADTQYF.

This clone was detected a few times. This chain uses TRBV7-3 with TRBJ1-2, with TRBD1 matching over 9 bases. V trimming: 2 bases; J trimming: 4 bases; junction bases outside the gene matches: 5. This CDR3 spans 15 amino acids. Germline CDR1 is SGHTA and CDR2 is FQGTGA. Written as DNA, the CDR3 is TGTGCCAGCAGCTTATCATCGGACAGGGGCTATGGCTACACCTTC. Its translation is CASSLSSDRGYGYTF.

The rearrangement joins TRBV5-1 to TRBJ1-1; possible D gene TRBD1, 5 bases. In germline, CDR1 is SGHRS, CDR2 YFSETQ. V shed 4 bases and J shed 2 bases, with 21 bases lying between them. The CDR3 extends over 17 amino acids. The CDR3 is CASSPGRIVGHNTEAFF. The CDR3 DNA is TGCGCCAGCAGCCCCGGGCGTATAGTCGGACACAACACTGAAGCTTTCTTT.

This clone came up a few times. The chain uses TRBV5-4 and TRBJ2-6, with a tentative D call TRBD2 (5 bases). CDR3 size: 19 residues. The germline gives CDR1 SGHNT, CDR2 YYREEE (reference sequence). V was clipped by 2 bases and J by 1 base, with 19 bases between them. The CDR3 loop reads CASSFNVRETLSGANVLTF. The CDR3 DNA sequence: TGTGCCAGCAGCTTTAATGTTCGGGAAACTCTTTCTGGGGCCAACGTCCTGACTTTC.

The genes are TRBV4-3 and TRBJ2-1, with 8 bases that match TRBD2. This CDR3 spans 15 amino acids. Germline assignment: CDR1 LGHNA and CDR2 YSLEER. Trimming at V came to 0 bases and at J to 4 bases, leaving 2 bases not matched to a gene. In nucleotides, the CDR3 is TGCGCCAGCAGCCAAGAGGGCGGGGGGTACAATGAGCAGTTCTTC. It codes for CASSQEGGGYNEQFF.

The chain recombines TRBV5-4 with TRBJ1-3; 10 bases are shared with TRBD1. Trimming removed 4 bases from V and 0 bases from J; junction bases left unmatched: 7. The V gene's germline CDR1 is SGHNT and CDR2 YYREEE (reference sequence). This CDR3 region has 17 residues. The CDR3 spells CASSLDRGPRSGNTIYF. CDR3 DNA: TGTGCCAGCAGCCTTGACAGGGGGCCGCGCTCTGGAAACACCATATATTTT.